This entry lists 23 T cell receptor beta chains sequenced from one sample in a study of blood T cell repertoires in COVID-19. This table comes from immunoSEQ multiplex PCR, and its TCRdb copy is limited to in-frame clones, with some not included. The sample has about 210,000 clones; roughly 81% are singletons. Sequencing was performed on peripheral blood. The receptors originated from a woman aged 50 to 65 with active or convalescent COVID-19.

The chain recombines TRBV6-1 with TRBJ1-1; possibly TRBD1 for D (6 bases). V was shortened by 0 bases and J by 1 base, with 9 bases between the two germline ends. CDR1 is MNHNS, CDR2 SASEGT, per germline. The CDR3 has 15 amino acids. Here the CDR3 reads CASSEARGRNTEAFF. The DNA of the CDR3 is TGTGCCAGCAGTGAAGCCAGGGGCCGGAACACTGAAGCTTTCTTT.

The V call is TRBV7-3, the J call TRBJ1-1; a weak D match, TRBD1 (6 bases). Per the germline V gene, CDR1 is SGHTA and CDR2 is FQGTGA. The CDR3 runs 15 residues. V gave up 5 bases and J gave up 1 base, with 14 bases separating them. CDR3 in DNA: TGTGCCAGCAGCCCCACGGGGGGCGGGAACACTGAAGCTTTCTTT. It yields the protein CASSPTGGGNTEAFF.

The CDR3 region has the DNA TGTGCCAGCAGAAGGAGGCCCACAGATACGCAGTATTTT. It specifies CASRRRPTDTQYF. V is TRBV2 and J is TRBJ2-3; D perhaps matches TRBD2 (5 bases). The germline V gene has CDR1 SNHLY and CDR2 FYNNEI. The CDR3 is 13 residues long. Between the trimmed V and J ends, which lost 6 bases and 2 bases, there was a span of 9 bases.

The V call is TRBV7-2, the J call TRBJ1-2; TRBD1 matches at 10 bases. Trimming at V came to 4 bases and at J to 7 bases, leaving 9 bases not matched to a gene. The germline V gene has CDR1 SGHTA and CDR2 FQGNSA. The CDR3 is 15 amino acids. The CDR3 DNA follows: TGTGCCAGCAGCTCCCGGACAGGGGGGGACTTTGGCTACACCTTC. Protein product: CASSSRTGGDFGYTF.

For the CDR3, the DNA is TGTGCCAGCAGCTTCCAGGGGGCTAACTATGGCTACACCTTC. The encoded protein is CASSFQGANYGYTF. The chain employs TRBV14 and TRBJ1-2; TRBD1 agrees at 7 bases. The junction had 3 bases not matched to a gene; V was cut back by 5 bases and J by 0 bases. CDR1 SGHDN and CDR2 FVKESK come from the germline V gene. This CDR3 contains 14 residues. Looking up the rest from reference TRBV14 and TRBJ1-2 gives the full variable domain: EAGVTQFPSHSVIEKGQTVTLRCDPISGHDNLYWYRRVMGKEIKFLLHFVKESKQDESGMPNNRFLAERTGGTYSTLKVQPAELEDSGVYFCASSFQGANYGYTFGSGTRLTVV.

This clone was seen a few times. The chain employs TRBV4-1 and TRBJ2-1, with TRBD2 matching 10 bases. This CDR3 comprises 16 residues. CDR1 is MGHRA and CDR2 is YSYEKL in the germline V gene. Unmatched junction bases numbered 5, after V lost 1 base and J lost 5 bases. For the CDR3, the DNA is TGCGCCAGCAGCCAAGCGCGGACTAGCGGCAACAATGAGCAGTTCTTC. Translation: CASSQARTSGNNEQFF.

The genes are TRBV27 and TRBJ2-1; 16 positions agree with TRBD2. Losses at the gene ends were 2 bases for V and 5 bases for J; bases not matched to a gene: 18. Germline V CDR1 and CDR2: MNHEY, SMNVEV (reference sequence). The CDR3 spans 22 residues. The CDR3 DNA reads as TGTGCCAGCAGTTTAAGGGGCGTGTCGGGACTAGCGGGGGGGCCTGCCCACAATGAGCAGTTCTTC. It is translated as CASSLRGVSGLAGGPAHNEQFF.

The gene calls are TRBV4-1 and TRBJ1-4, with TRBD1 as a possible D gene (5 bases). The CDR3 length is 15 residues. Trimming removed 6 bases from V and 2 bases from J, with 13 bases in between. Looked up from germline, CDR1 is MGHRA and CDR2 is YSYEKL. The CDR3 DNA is TGCGCCAGCAGAAGGACGGACAAGACTAATGAAAAACTGTTTTTT. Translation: CASRRTDKTNEKLFF.

CDR3 region: CASTIYEQYV. CDR3 nucleotides: TGTGCCAGCACCATCTACGAGCAGTACGTC. V gene TRBV5-8 combines with J gene TRBJ2-7; D uncertain. Germline lookup yields CDR1 SGHTS and CDR2 YDEGEE. The CDR3 loop spans 10 amino acids. Trimming removed 6 bases at V and 3 bases at J, with 4 bases between.

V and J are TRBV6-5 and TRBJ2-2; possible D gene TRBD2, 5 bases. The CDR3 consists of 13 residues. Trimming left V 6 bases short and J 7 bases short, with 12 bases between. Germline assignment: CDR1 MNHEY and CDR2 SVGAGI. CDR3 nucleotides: TGTGCCAGCAGAGCCAGACGGGACGGGGAGCTGTTTTTT. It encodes CASRARRDGELFF.

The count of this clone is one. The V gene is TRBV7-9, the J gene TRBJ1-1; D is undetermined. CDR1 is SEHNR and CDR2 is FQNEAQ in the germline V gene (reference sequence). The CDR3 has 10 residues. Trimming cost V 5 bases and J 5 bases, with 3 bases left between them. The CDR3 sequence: CASSQTEAFF. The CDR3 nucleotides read TGTGCCAGCAGCCAAACTGAAGCTTTCTTT.

The CDR3 reads CAWNQGQGTDTQYF. CDR3 bases: TGTGCCTGGAATCAGGGACAGGGGACAGATACGCAGTATTTT. The chain employs TRBV30 and TRBJ2-3, with 10 bases lining up with TRBD1. V lost 4 bases and J lost 3; bases outside the gene matches: 4. The CDR3 consists of 14 residues. From germline, CDR1 is GTSNPN and CDR2 SVGIG (reference sequence).

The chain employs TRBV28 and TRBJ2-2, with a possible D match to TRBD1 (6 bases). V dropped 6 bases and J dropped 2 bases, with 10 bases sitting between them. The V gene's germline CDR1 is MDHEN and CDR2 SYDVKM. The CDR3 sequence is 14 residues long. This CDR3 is CASSPGQNTGELFF. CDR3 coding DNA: TGTGCCAGCAGCCCGGGACAAAACACCGGGGAGCTGTTTTTT.

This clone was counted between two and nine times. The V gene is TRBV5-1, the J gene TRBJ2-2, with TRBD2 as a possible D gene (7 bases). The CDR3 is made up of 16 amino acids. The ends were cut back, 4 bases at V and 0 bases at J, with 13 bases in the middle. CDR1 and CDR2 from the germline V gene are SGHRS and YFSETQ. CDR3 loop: CASSPAGASNTGELFF. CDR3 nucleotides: TGCGCCAGCAGCCCGGCGGGGGCCTCGAACACCGGGGAGCTGTTTTTT.

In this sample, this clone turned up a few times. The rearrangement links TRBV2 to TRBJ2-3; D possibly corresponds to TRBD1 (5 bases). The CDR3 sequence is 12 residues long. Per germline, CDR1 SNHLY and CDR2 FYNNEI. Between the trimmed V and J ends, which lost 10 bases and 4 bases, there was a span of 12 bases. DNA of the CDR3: TGTGCCACCGCGTGGGGCTCAGATACGCAGTATTTT. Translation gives CATAWGSDTQYF. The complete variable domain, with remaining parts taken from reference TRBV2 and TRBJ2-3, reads EPEVTQTPSHQVTQMGQEVILRCVPISNHLYFYWYRQILGQKVEFLVSFYNNEISEKSEIFDDQFSVERPDGSNFTLKIRSTKLEDSAMYFCATAWGSDTQYFGPGTRLTVL.

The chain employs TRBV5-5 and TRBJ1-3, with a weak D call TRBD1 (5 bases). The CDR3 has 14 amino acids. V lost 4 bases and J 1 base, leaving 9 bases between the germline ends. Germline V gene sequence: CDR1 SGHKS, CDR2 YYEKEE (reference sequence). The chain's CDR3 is CASSARESGNTIYF. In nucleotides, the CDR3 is TGTGCCAGCAGCGCCAGGGAATCTGGAAACACCATATATTTT.

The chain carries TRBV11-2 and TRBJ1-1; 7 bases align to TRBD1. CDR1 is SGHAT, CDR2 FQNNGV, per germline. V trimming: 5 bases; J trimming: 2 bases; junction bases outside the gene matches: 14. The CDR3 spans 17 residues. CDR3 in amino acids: CASSGDRSLGKNTEAFF. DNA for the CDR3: TGTGCCAGCAGCGGGGACAGATCCCTGGGTAAAAACACTGAAGCTTTCTTT.

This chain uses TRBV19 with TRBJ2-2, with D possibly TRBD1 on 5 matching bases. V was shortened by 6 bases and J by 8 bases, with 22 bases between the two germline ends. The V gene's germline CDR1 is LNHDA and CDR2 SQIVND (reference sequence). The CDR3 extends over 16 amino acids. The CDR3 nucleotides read TGTGCCAGTAGAGACAGTACAAGGGCCACCGTGGGGGAGCTGTTTTTT. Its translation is CASRDSTRATVGELFF.

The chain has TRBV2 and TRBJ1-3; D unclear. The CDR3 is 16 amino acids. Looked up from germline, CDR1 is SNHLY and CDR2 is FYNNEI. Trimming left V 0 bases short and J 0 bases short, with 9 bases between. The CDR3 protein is CASSEARRTSGNTIYF. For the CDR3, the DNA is TGTGCCAGCAGTGAAGCGCGGAGGACCTCTGGAAACACCATATATTTT.

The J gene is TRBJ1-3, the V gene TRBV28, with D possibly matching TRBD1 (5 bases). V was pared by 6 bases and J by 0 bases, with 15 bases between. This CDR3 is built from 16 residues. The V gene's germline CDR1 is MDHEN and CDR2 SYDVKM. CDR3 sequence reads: CASSRDSLSSGNTIYF. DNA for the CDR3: TGTGCCAGCAGCCGAGACAGCCTTTCCTCTGGAAACACCATATATTTT.

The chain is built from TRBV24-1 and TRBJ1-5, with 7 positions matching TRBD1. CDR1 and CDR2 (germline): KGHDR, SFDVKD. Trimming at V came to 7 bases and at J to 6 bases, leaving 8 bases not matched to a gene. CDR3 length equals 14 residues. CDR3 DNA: TGTGCCACCAGCCTACAGGGGACTGCTCAGCCCCAGCATTTT. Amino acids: CATSLQGTAQPQHF.

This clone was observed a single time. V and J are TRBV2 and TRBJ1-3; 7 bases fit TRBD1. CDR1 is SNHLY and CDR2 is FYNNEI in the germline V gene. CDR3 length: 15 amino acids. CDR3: CTSGGQRYSGNTIYF. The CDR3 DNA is TGTACAAGCGGGGGACAGAGGTACTCTGGAAACACCATATATTTT.

CDR3 in amino acids: CASSWTRNQPQHF. Written as DNA, the CDR3 is TGTGCCAGCAGCTGGACACGCAATCAGCCCCAGCATTTT. The V gene is TRBV11-2, the J gene TRBJ1-5; D may be TRBD1 (5 bases). There are 13 residues in the CDR3. V was cut by 4 bases and J by 2 bases, with 6 bases left in between. Looked up from germline, CDR1 is SGHAT and CDR2 is FQNNGV. The variable domain in full, completed from reference TRBV11-2 and TRBJ1-5, reads EAGVAQSPRYKIIEKRQSVAFWCNPISGHATLYWYQQILGQGPKLLIQFQNNGVVDDSQLPKDRFSAERLKGVDSTLKIQPAKLEDSAVYLCASSWTRNQPQHFGDGTRLSIL.